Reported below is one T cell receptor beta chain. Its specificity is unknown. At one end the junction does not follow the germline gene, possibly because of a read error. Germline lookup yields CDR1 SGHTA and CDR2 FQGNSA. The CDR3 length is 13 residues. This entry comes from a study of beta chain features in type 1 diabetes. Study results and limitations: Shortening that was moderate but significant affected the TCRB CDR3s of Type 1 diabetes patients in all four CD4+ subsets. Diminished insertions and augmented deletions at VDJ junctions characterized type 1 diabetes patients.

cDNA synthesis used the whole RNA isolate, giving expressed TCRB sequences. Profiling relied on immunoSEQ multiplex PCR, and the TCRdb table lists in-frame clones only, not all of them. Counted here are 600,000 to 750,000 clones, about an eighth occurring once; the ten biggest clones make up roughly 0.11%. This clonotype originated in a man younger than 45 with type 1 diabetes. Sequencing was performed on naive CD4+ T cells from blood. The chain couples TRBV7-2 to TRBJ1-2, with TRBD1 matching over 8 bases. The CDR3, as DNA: TGTGCCAGCAGCCTAGCCCGGGACAGGAGCTACACCTTC. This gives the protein CASSLARDRSYTF.